One sample yielded the 20 T cell receptor beta chains listed below, sequenced in a study of liver allograft versus peripheral blood T cells (dated by TCRdb to 2020 to 2021). For the study in its entirety: The study compared the T cell receptor repertoires present in transplanted livers with the repertoires present in the peripheral blood of liver transplant recipients.

Sequencing used an Illumina MiSeq. In TCRdb, the public reads were trimmed at Q25 with fastp and aligned with MiXCR, with productive beta chains retained. Duplicate CDR3 protein sequences are folded into a single record with the most common DNA and genes. The sample table records about 8,400 distinct CDR3 sequences; roughly 15% of these occur just once. 4.6% of the sample goes to the ten largest clones. These receptors were obtained from a human patient who had a liver transplant. Post transplant, some T cells may arise from the graft donor.

This clonotype rates as medium-sized (0.01 to 0.1%). V and J are TRBV24-1 and TRBJ2-3; D gene unclear. The V end was cut by 5 bases, the J end by 6 bases, with 5 bases between. Germline V gene lookup returns CDR1 KGHDR and CDR2 SFDVKD. This CDR3 is built from 11 residues. The CDR3 protein is CATSVADTQYF. DNA for the CDR3: TGTGCCACCAGTGTAGCCGATACGCAGTATTTT.

This clonotype was seen a few times. The chain couples TRBV20-1 to TRBJ1-1; D unresolved. The CDR3 is 12 amino acids. V was pared by 3 bases and J by 5 bases, with 10 bases between. Germline V gives CDR1 DFQATT, CDR2 SNEGSKA (reference sequence). The CDR3 DNA is TGCAGTGCTAGGTGGGGTTGGACTGAAGCTTTCTTT. It encodes CSARWGWTEAFF.

This clonotype was counted only a few times. The rearrangement joins TRBV7-2 to TRBJ2-5; 11 bases match TRBD2. Germline CDR1 reads SGHTA; CDR2 reads FQGNSA. This CDR3 has 12 residues. V shed 4 bases, J shed 14 bases, and the junction held 6 bases outside the gene matches. CDR3 nucleotide sequence: TGTGCCAGCAGCTCTAGCGGGGGGCCGTCTTACTTC. The encoded protein is CASSSSGGPSYF.

By sample share, this clonotype is medium-sized (0.01 to 0.1%). CDR3 amino acids: CSANEDAGNEQFF. CDR3 DNA: TGCAGTGCTAATGAGGACGCGGGGAATGAGCAGTTCTTC. J is TRBJ2-1 and V is TRBV20-1, with D tentatively TRBD2 (6 bases). CDR1 is DFQATT, CDR2 SNEGSKA, per germline (reference sequence). Trimming removed 4 bases at V and 7 bases at J, with 14 bases between. The CDR3 extends over 13 amino acids.

Relative to its sample, this clonotype is medium-sized. The chain combines TRBV28 with TRBJ1-2; perhaps TRBD1 as D (5 bases). The CDR3 contains 15 residues. V was shortened by 7 bases and J by 3 bases, with 18 bases between the two germline ends. Germline CDR1 MDHEN, CDR2 SYDVKM. This chain's CDR3 is CASTWGRARYYGYTF. The CDR3, as DNA: TGTGCCAGCACTTGGGGCAGGGCGAGATACTATGGCTACACCTTC.

In this sample, this clonotype is medium-sized. This chain connects TRBV30 to TRBJ1-4, with D uncertain. Germline V CDR1 and CDR2: GTSNPN, SVGIG (reference sequence). There are 14 residues in the CDR3. Trimming left V 1 base short and J 8 bases short, with 14 bases between. The CDR3 DNA is TGTGCCTGGAGTGCGGACGGAATATTGGAAAAACTGTTTTTT. It translates to CAWSADGILEKLFF.

This clonotype is classed as medium-sized. The CDR3, as DNA: TGTGCCAGCAGTTTTTCCTATCCGGGGACCGCAACTAATGAAAAACTGTTTTTT. It yields the protein CASSFSYPGTATNEKLFF. V gene TRBV28 combines with J gene TRBJ1-4; a weak D match, TRBD1 (5 bases). Germline loops: CDR1 MDHEN, CDR2 SYDVKM. Trimming shortened V by 3 bases and J by 0 bases, and 17 bases separated the two germline ends. The length of the CDR3 is 18 residues.

This clonotype ranks as medium-sized (0.01 to 0.1%). The V gene is TRBV19, the J gene TRBJ1-5; D remains unclear. The CDR3 is made up of 16 amino acids. Trimming removed 3 bases at V and 2 bases at J, with 14 bases between. Looked up from germline, CDR1 is LNHDA and CDR2 is SQIVND (reference sequence). The CDR3 region is CASSIGKVTGNQPQHF. Here the CDR3 DNA reads TGTGCCAGTAGTATTGGTAAGGTTACGGGCAATCAGCCCCAGCATTTT.

The CDR3 reads CASSPQPGGTEAFF. The CDR3 DNA reads TGTGCCAGCAGCCCCCAACCTGGGGGCACTGAAGCTTTCTTT. The chain couples TRBV7-3 to TRBJ1-1, with D possibly TRBD1 on 5 matching bases. The length of the CDR3 is 14 residues. Germline V CDR1 and CDR2: SGHTA, FQGTGA. V was trimmed by 5 bases and J by 4 bases, leaving 14 bases between them.

This clonotype is medium-sized in the sample. The chain recombines TRBV6-2 or TRBV6-3 with TRBJ1-3; D perhaps matches TRBD1 (5 bases). The V gene's germline CDR1 is MNHEY and CDR2 SVGEGT. The length of the CDR3 is 15 residues. V was pared by 4 bases and J by 0 bases, with 10 bases between. CDR3 sequence reads: CASSSRQSSGNTIYF. DNA of the CDR3: TGTGCCAGCAGTTCCCGACAGAGCTCTGGAAACACCATATATTTT.

Points on this clonotype: This may stem from a read error, because a much larger clone lies one nucleotide away. The chain recombines TRBV28 with TRBJ2-1; maybe TRBD2 (5 bases). Germline loops: CDR1 MDHEN, CDR2 SYDVKM. The CDR3 sequence is 15 residues long. The ends were cut back, 11 bases at V and 1 base at J, with 18 bases in the middle. CDR3 bases: TGTGCCCATGGTGGTGGGAGAATGTCCTACAATGAGCAGTTCTTC. Encoded protein: CAHGGGRMSYNEQFF.

This clonotype is classed as medium-sized. The chain has TRBV10-3 and TRBJ2-1; TRBD2 aligns across 9 bases. CDR1 ENHRY and CDR2 SYGVKD come from the germline V gene. Losses at the gene ends were 7 bases for V and 0 bases for J; bases not matched to a gene: 4. The CDR3 extends over 15 amino acids. The DNA of the CDR3 is TGTGCCATCAAGGAGCGGGGGGACTCCTACAATGAGCAGTTCTTC. This encodes CAIKERGDSYNEQFF.

This clonotype was seen repeatedly, ten times or more. This chain uses TRBV20-1 with TRBJ1-3; D is ambiguous. The CDR3 is 14 amino acids. Germline loops: CDR1 DFQATT, CDR2 SNEGSKA (reference sequence). Between the trimmed V and J ends, which lost 4 bases and 3 bases, there was a span of 13 bases. The CDR3 region is CSATRIGVGNTIYF. CDR3 sequence (DNA): TGCAGTGCTACCAGGATTGGGGTTGGAAACACCATATATTTT.

This clonotype was counted ten times or more. V usage is TRBV20-1 and J usage is TRBJ1-3; tentative D call: TRBD1 (5 bases). CDR1 is DFQATT and CDR2 is SNEGSKA in the germline V gene (reference sequence). CDR3 length: 12 residues. The ends were cut back, 2 bases at V and 5 bases at J, with 7 bases in the middle. As DNA, the CDR3 is TGCAGTGCTAGAACGGACAGAAACACCATATATTTT. This gives the protein CSARTDRNTIYF.

Comments on this clonotype: Given a much more abundant clone one base away, this may be a read error. This chain uses TRBV6-2 or TRBV6-3 with TRBJ2-1; no definite D call. Germline CDR1 and CDR2: MNHEY and SVGEGT. The CDR3 runs to 11 residues. Here the CDR3 DNA reads TGTGCCAGCAGTTTCTTCACTGAGAAGTTCTTC. Protein: CASSFFTEKFF.

V gene TRBV5-4 combines with J gene TRBJ2-5; TRBD2 aligns across 8 bases. The CDR3 length is 17 residues. Losses at the gene ends were 0 bases for V and 2 bases for J; bases not matched to a gene: 9. CDR1 and CDR2 (germline): SGHNT, YYREEE (reference sequence). DNA of the CDR3: TGTGCCAGCAGCTTGGGGGCGAGCGGGGGAGAACAAGAGACCCAGTACTTC. It is translated as CASSLGASGGEQETQYF.

This clonotype is medium-sized in the sample. The chain is built from TRBV15 and TRBJ2-1; TRBD1 matches at 9 bases. This CDR3 is 16 amino acids long. Germline CDR1 LNHNV, CDR2 YYDKDF (reference sequence). Unmatched junction bases numbered 8, after V lost 1 base and J lost 7 bases. The CDR3 region is CATSRAIRQGENEQFF. The CDR3 DNA sequence: TGTGCCACCAGCAGAGCAATACGACAGGGGGAAAATGAGCAGTTCTTC.

The CDR3 region has the DNA TGTGCCAGCACCACCCTCACACACTCTGGAAACACCATATATTTT. Amino acids: CASTTLTHSGNTIYF. The rearrangement joins TRBV27 to TRBJ1-3; D uncertain. Trimming cost V 7 bases and J 0 bases, with 13 bases left between them. The CDR3 spans 15 residues. From germline, CDR1 is MNHEY and CDR2 SMNVEV (reference sequence).

In this sample, this clonotype turned up a few times. The chain uses TRBV30 and TRBJ1-2, with 8 bases fitting TRBD1. The germline CDR1 and CDR2 sequences are GTSNPN and SVGIG (reference sequence). The junction had 8 bases not matched to a gene; V was cut back by 3 bases and J by 8 bases. The CDR3 is 13 amino acids. This CDR3 is CAWRADREEGYTF. CDR3 coding DNA: TGTGCCTGGAGGGCGGACAGGGAAGAAGGCTACACCTTC.

This clonotype is medium-sized within its sample. V usage is TRBV27 and J usage is TRBJ1-6; perhaps TRBD1 as D (6 bases). The CDR3 runs to 14 residues. Germline V gene lookup returns CDR1 MNHEY and CDR2 SMNVEV (reference sequence). Trimming pared 7 bases from V and 5 bases from J, leaving 12 bases between. The CDR3 nucleotides are TGTGCCAGCAAAACAGGACAGAATAATTCACCCCTCCACTTT. Translated: CASKTGQNNSPLHF.